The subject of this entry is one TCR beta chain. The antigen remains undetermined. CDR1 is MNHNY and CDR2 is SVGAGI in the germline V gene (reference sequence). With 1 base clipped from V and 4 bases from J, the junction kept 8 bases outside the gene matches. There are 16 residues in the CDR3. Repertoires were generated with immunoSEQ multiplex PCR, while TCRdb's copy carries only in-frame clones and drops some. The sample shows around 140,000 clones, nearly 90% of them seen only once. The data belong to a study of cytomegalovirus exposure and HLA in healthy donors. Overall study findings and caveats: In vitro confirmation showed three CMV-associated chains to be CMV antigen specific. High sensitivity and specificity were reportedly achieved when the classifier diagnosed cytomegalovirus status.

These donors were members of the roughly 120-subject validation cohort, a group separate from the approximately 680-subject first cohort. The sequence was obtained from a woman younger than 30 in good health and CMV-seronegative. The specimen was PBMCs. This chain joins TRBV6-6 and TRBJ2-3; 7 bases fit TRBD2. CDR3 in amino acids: CASSYFAGVGADTQYF. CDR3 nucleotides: TGTGCCAGCAGTTACTTCGCGGGGGTGGGGGCAGATACGCAGTATTTT.